The 23 T cell receptor beta chains in this list originate from one sample, sequenced in a study of memory CD4+ T cells and cytomegalovirus serostatus. The sort gate was single viable CD3+CD4+CD8-CD45RO+ cells for memory CD4+ T cells. The table came from immunoSEQ multiplex PCR; TCRdb's copy has only in-frame clones and leaves some out. The data hold about 50,000 clones, with around 80% observed a single time. The sample consisted of memory CD4+ T cells from blood. Source of these receptors: an adult in good health and CMV-seronegative.

The chain uses TRBV27 and TRBJ1-5; a possible D gene is TRBD1 (5 bases). CDR1 and CDR2 from the germline V gene are MNHEY and SMNVEV (reference sequence). Deletions cut 2 bases from V and 0 bases from J, with 11 bases between. The CDR3 has 16 amino acids. The CDR3 nucleotides read TGTGCCAGCAGTTTAAGGGCGGACAATAGCAATCAGCCCCAGCATTTT. Its translation is CASSLRADNSNQPQHF.

Concerning this clone itself: The identical CDR3 is also encoded by other nucleotide sequences in the sample. The J gene is TRBJ1-1, the V gene TRBV5-1; 8 bases align to TRBD1. After removal of 4 bases from V and 0 bases from J, the junction contained 2 bases not matched to a gene. The germline V gene encodes CDR1 SGHRS and CDR2 YFSETQ. CDR3 length equals 14 residues. CDR3 protein: CASSRGQVNTEAFF. The CDR3 DNA follows: TGCGCCAGCAGCCGGGGACAGGTGAACACTGAAGCTTTCTTT.

This clone was counted once. V gene TRBV27 combines with J gene TRBJ1-4, with a tentative D call TRBD1 (6 bases). CDR3 length equals 14 residues. Germline CDR1 reads MNHEY; CDR2 reads SMNVEV (reference sequence). V shed 6 bases and J shed 10 bases, with 18 bases lying between them. CDR3 DNA: TGTGCCAGCAGCAATACGGGACAACTTGGAAAACTGTTTTTT. Translating gives CASSNTGQLGKLFF.

The chain is built from TRBV2 and TRBJ2-1, with 10 nucleotides matching TRBD2. The CDR3 consists of 15 residues. The V gene's germline CDR1 is SNHLY and CDR2 FYNNEI. Trimming cost V 10 bases and J 0 bases; bases outside gene matches: 6. Written as DNA, the CDR3 is TGTGCCACAGGGACTAGCGAAAGCTCCTACAATGAGCAGTTCTTC. Translated, it gives CATGTSESSYNEQFF.

This clone was observed a single time. V and J are TRBV5-1 and TRBJ2-1; D may correspond to TRBD1 or TRBD2 (5 bases each). Germline loops: CDR1 SGHRS, CDR2 YFSETQ. The CDR3 totals 14 residues. V was pared by 0 bases and J by 7 bases, with 11 bases between. The CDR3 is CASSLVVGRNEQFF. Written as DNA, the CDR3 is TGCGCCAGCAGCTTGGTGGTGGGACGTAATGAGCAGTTCTTC.

The rearrangement joins TRBV5-6 to TRBJ2-2; 16 nucleotides align to TRBD2. The CDR3 extends over 18 amino acids. From germline, CDR1 is SGHDT and CDR2 YYEEEE. With V trimmed by 3 bases and J by 4 bases, 6 bases remained unmatched. This CDR3 is CASSYPGLAGGITGELFF. CDR3 sequence (DNA): TGTGCCAGCAGCTATCCGGGACTAGCGGGAGGGATCACCGGGGAGCTGTTTTTT.

This sequence joins TRBV29-1 and TRBJ2-7; 9 bases line up with TRBD2. Germline assignment: CDR1 SQVTM and CDR2 ANQGSEA. Losses at the gene ends were 3 bases for V and 5 bases for J; bases not matched to a gene: 8. The CDR3 loop spans 14 amino acids. The DNA of the CDR3 is TGCAGCGTTGACGCGGGGGGGACCTACAACGAGCAGTACTTC. Its protein product is CSVDAGGTYNEQYF.

The chain links TRBV11-2 to TRBJ1-5, with D perhaps TRBD1 (6 bases). The CDR3 is 19 amino acids. Germline V gene lookup returns CDR1 SGHAT and CDR2 FQNNGV. V was cut by 0 bases and J by 6 bases, with 24 bases left in between. The CDR3 is CASSLDRGLQGRGGQPQHF. The CDR3 DNA sequence: TGTGCCAGCAGCTTAGATCGGGGTTTACAGGGTCGAGGGGGTCAGCCCCAGCATTTT.

The rearrangement joins TRBV28 to TRBJ2-7, with D unresolved. V was shortened by 5 bases and J by 1 base, with 12 bases between the two germline ends. Germline V gene sequence: CDR1 MDHEN, CDR2 SYDVKM. The CDR3 loop spans 14 amino acids. Here the CDR3 DNA reads TGTGCCAGCAGTCCCAGCCTGCCATCCTACGAGCAGTACTTC. Amino acid sequence: CASSPSLPSYEQYF.

V gene TRBV4-1 combines with J gene TRBJ2-1; 9 nucleotides align to TRBD2. The germline V gene has CDR1 MGHRA and CDR2 YSYEKL. This CDR3 has 19 amino acids. The junction had 11 bases not matched to a gene; V was cut back by 0 bases and J by 2 bases. This CDR3 reads CASSQEGVRVAGAYNEQFF. The DNA for the CDR3 is TGCGCCAGCAGCCAAGAGGGGGTTCGGGTAGCGGGAGCCTACAATGAGCAGTTCTTC.

The DNA for the CDR3 is TGCAGCGTGATCGCGACAGCCTGGAATGAGCAGTTCTTC. It codes for CSVIATAWNEQFF. The chain couples TRBV29-1 to TRBJ2-1; possible D gene TRBD1, 5 bases. Trimming removed 6 bases from V and 7 bases from J, with 16 bases in between. Germline CDR1 is SQVTM and CDR2 is ANQGSEA. The CDR3 length is 13 residues.

There are a few counts of this clone. The V call is TRBV30, the J call TRBJ1-1, with D perhaps TRBD1 (6 bases). The CDR3 contains 11 residues. CDR1 is GTSNPN and CDR2 is SVGIG in the germline V gene (reference sequence). With 3 bases removed from V and 11 bases from J, the gap between germline ends came to 13 bases. In DNA, the CDR3 is TGTGCCTGGAGCTTCACAGGGTTGGCTTTCTTT. Encoded protein: CAWSFTGLAFF.

This chain joins TRBV7-2 and TRBJ2-1; no clear D. This CDR3 has 13 amino acids. The V and J ends lost 4 bases and 8 bases respectively, with 12 bases between them. The germline gives CDR1 SGHTA, CDR2 FQGNSA. CDR3 protein: CASSSMLTDEQFF. CDR3 sequence (DNA): TGTGCCAGCAGCTCCATGCTTACGGATGAGCAGTTCTTC.

The V gene is TRBV5-4, the J gene TRBJ1-2, with 9 bases fitting TRBD1. V lost 5 bases and J lost 4; bases outside the gene matches: 12. This CDR3 region has 16 residues. In germline, CDR1 is SGHNT, CDR2 YYREEE (reference sequence). The CDR3 is CASRDRDRDSSYGYTF. CDR3 DNA: TGTGCCAGCAGGGACCGGGACAGGGATTCTTCCTATGGCTACACCTTC.

This clone was detected only once. The chain recombines TRBV29-1 with TRBJ1-2, with 9 bases fitting TRBD1. The junction had 9 bases not matched to a gene; V was cut back by 7 bases and J by 9 bases. The CDR3 covers 12 residues. Per germline, CDR1 SQVTM and CDR2 ANQGSEA. In DNA form, the CDR3 reads TGCAGCGCCTCCCGGGACAGGGACCGCTACACCTTC. It yields the protein CSASRDRDRYTF.

The rearrangement joins TRBV5-4 to TRBJ1-2, with D unresolved. Trimming removed 1 base from V and 4 bases from J, with 5 bases in between. CDR3 length: 12 amino acids. Germline lookup yields CDR1 SGHNT and CDR2 YYREEE (reference sequence). CDR3 nucleotide sequence: TGTGCCAGCAGCTTGTGGGGCTATGGCTACACCTTC. It specifies CASSLWGYGYTF. Filled out from reference TRBV5-4 and TRBJ1-2, the complete variable domain reads ETGVTQSPTHLIKTRGQQVTLRCSSQSGHNTVSWYQQALGQGPQFIFQYYREEENGRGNFPPRFSGLQFPNYSSELNVNALELDDSALYLCASSLWGYGYTFGSGTRLTVV.

The chain links TRBV5-1 to TRBJ1-3; unclear D gene. Trimming stripped 4 bases from V and 0 bases from J, with 5 bases between. The germline V gene has CDR1 SGHRS and CDR2 YFSETQ. This CDR3 comprises 13 residues. CDR3: CASSDSSGNTIYF. The DNA for the CDR3 is TGCGCCAGCAGCGACTCCTCTGGAAACACCATATATTTT.

The V gene is TRBV7-9, the J gene TRBJ2-1; TRBD2 matches at 8 bases. The V gene end was trimmed by 3 bases and the J gene end by 9 bases; junction bases not matched to a gene: 7. Germline assignment: CDR1 SEHNR and CDR2 FQNEAQ (reference sequence). CDR3 length equals 14 residues. This CDR3 is CASSFRSGGFEQFF. Here the CDR3 DNA reads TGTGCCAGCAGCTTTCGCAGCGGGGGATTTGAGCAGTTCTTC. Supplemented by reference TRBV7-9 and TRBJ2-1, the full variable domain reads DTGVSQNPRHKITKRGQNVTFRCDPISEHNRLYWYRQTLGQGPEFLTYFQNEAQLEKSRLLSDRFSAERPKGSFSTLEIQRTEQGDSAMYLCASSFRSGGFEQFFGPGTRLTVL.

This clone has a handful of counts. The chain employs TRBV19 and TRBJ1-5; D is unclear. V dropped 5 bases and J dropped 2 bases, with 7 bases sitting between them. Germline V lookup: CDR1 LNHDA, CDR2 SQIVND (reference sequence). The CDR3 loop spans 13 amino acids. CDR3 coding DNA: TGTGCCAGTAGTCTTCGAGGCAATCAGCCCCAGCATTTT. Protein: CASSLRGNQPQHF.

Written as DNA, the CDR3 is TGTGCCAGCACCCGGACAGGGACAAATGGCTACACCTTC. It is translated as CASTRTGTNGYTF. V gene TRBV7-2 combines with J gene TRBJ1-2; 8 nucleotides line up with TRBD1. Trimming cost V 7 bases and J 6 bases; bases outside gene matches: 7. The CDR3 length is 13 residues. Looked up from germline, CDR1 is SGHTA and CDR2 is FQGNSA.

The chain recombines TRBV18 with TRBJ1-1; D is ambiguous. The CDR3 extends over 13 amino acids. The V gene's germline CDR1 is KGHSH and CDR2 LQKENI. Trimming shortened V by 2 bases and J by 0 bases, and 4 bases separated the two germline ends. CDR3 sequence: CASSPGLNTEAFF. The CDR3 bases are TGTGCCAGCTCACCAGGCCTGAACACTGAAGCTTTCTTT.

This clone was detected only once. The gene calls are TRBV6-6 and TRBJ1-2; tentatively, D is TRBD1 (5 bases). Trimming cost V 0 bases and J 7 bases, with 18 bases left between them. Looked up from germline, CDR1 is MNHNY and CDR2 is SVGAGI (reference sequence). The CDR3 totals 16 residues. In DNA form, the CDR3 reads TGTGCCAGCAGTTACTCGAGGACACAGGAGAGACGTGGCTACACCTTC. This translates into CASSYSRTQERRGYTF.

This chain connects TRBV28 to TRBJ1-1; D is possibly TRBD1 (5 bases). V was shortened by 3 bases and J by 1 base, with 15 bases between the two germline ends. This CDR3 is built from 16 residues. Germline V gene sequence: CDR1 MDHEN, CDR2 SYDVKM. CDR3 protein: CASSFPGGGRNTEAFF. CDR3 DNA sequence: TGTGCCAGCAGTTTCCCAGGTGGGGGTAGGAACACTGAAGCTTTCTTT.